This T cell receptor beta chain was retrieved from a study of blood T cell repertoires in COVID-19. Study summary: Material from acute and convalescent COVID-19 was sourced from the United States, Italy and Spain. PBMCs, B-cell-depleted T cells, or T cells were the source of the cDNA or gDNA that made up the material.

Authors' methods: From reference gene primer amplification, estimates of nucleated cell counts were derived. TCRdb keeps only in-frame clones here, not all; method: immunoSEQ multiplex PCR. V, J and clone size are taken as reported in that table, and D and trimming were inferred from the DNA itself. The sample consists of around 62,000 clones, around 93% of them appearing once. The germline V gene encodes CDR1 MNHEY and CDR2 SVGAGI. The germline V and J ends were trimmed by 7 bases and 0 bases, with 12 bases remaining between them. The CDR3 is 14 amino acids. The TCR was taken from a man between 70 and 80 years old with active COVID-19. V gene TRBV6-5 combines with J gene TRBJ1-1; no clear D gene. Sequenced input: peripheral blood. The DNA for the CDR3 is TGTGCCAGCATGAGGGTTAACATGAACACTGAAGCTTTCTTT. Translation: CASMRVNMNTEAFF.